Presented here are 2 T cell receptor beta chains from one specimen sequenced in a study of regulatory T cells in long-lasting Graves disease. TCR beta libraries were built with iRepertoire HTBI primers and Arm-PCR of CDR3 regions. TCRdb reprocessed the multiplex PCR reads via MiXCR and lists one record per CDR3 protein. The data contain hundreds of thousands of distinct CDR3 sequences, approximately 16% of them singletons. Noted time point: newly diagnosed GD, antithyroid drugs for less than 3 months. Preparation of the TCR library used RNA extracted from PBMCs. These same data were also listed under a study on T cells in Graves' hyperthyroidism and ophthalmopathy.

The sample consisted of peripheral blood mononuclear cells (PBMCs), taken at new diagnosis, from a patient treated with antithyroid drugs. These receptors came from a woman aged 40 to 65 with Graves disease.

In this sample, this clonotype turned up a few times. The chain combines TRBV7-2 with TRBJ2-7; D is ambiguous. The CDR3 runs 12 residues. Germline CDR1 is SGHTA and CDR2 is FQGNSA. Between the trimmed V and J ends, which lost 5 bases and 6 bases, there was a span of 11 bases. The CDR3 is CASSPSGSEQYF. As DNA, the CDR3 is TGTGCCAGCAGCCCATCTGGGTCCGAGCAGTACTTC.

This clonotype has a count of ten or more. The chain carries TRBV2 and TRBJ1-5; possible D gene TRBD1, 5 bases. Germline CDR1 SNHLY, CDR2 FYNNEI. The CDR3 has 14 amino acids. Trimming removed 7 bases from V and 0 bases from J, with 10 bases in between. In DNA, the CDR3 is TGTGCCAGCATCGACAGATATAGCAATCAGCCCCAGCATTTT. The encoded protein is CASIDRYSNQPQHF.